This T cell receptor (beta chain) derives from a study of blood T cell repertoires in COVID-19. About the study: From T cells, B-cell-depleted T cells, or PBMCs came the material, which was cDNA or gDNA.

Germline CDR1 reads LNHDA; CDR2 reads SQIVND (reference sequence). CDR3 length: 15 residues. After removal of 2 bases from V and 1 base from J, the junction contained 1 base not matched to a gene. Original processing methods: Reference gene primer amplification gave estimated nucleated cell counts. The table came from immunoSEQ multiplex PCR; TCRdb's copy has only in-frame clones and leaves some out. V and J calls and clone size follow that table, whereas D and trimming were derived from the DNA. The data contain around 200,000 clones, over 80% of them singletons. Material: peripheral blood. This TCR was recovered from a woman in her 30s with COVID-19, enrolled during active disease. The chain couples TRBV19 to TRBJ1-5; 8 bases agree with TRBD1. CDR3 coding DNA: TGTGCCAGTAGTATAAGGGACAGGAGCAATCAGCCCCAGCATTTT. This codes for CASSIRDRSNQPQHF.